The next 31 T cell receptor beta chains were all read from a single sample in a study of T cell responses to AZD1222 COVID-19 vaccine. Only in-frame clones appear in the TCRdb table, and some are missing; sequencing was by immunoSEQ multiplex PCR. The table records some 95,000 clones, about nine tenths of them present only once. The sequenced sample was peripheral blood, obtained on day 0 of MenACWY control vaccination. These receptors all stem from an adult in good health.

The V gene is TRBV19, the J gene TRBJ1-1, with 7 nucleotides matching TRBD1. CDR1 and CDR2 from the germline V gene are LNHDA and SQIVND (reference sequence). The J segment lost 4 bases and the V segment lost 6 bases, leaving 11 bases of the junction unmatched. The CDR3 is made up of 15 amino acids. The CDR3 protein is CASRHRGQILTEAFF. The DNA for the CDR3 is TGTGCCAGTAGGCACCGGGGACAGATCCTCACTGAAGCTTTCTTT.

This chain connects TRBV2 to TRBJ1-1; no reliable D call. Trimming took off 7 bases at V and 11 bases at J, with 17 bases between the two ends. The length of the CDR3 is 12 residues. Per germline, CDR1 SNHLY and CDR2 FYNNEI. CDR3 in amino acids: CASTHDGREAFF. The CDR3 bases are TGTGCCAGCACTCATGACGGGCGAGAGGCTTTCTTT.

CDR3 sequence reads: CASSEAAGFGSYEQYF. CDR3 sequence (DNA): TGTGCCAGCAGTGAAGCGGCGGGGTTCGGGTCCTACGAGCAGTACTTC. The chain couples TRBV6-1 to TRBJ2-7; tentatively, D is TRBD2 (6 bases). CDR1 and CDR2 (germline): MNHNS, SASEGT. This CDR3 has 16 amino acids. With 0 bases removed from V and 1 base from J, the gap between germline ends came to 13 bases.

This rearrangement joins TRBV28 to TRBJ2-2; D is unclear. V lost 8 bases and J lost 0, with 10 bases in between. This CDR3 spans 14 amino acids. Germline lookup yields CDR1 MDHEN and CDR2 SYDVKM. The CDR3 bases are TGTGCCAGCTTTGACCCCCCGAACACCGGGGAGCTGTTTTTT. Its protein product is CASFDPPNTGELFF. The complete variable domain, with remaining parts taken from reference TRBV28 and TRBJ2-2, reads DVKVTQSSRYLVKRTGEKVFLECVQDMDHENMFWYRQDPGLGLRLIYFSYDVKMKEKGDIPEGYSVSREKKERFSLILESASTNQTSMYLCASFDPPNTGELFFGEGSRLTVL.

The V gene is TRBV28, the J gene TRBJ1-1, with D possibly matching TRBD1 (6 bases). Germline lookup yields CDR1 MDHEN and CDR2 SYDVKM. CDR3 length equals 14 residues. Trimming removed 7 bases from V and 4 bases from J, with 16 bases in between. The CDR3 protein is CASTSTGWGTEAFF. The CDR3 region has the DNA TGTGCCAGCACCTCGACAGGCTGGGGCACTGAAGCTTTCTTT.

The rearrangement uses TRBV6-2 or TRBV6-3 and TRBJ2-5; 13 bases match TRBD2. Unmatched junction bases numbered 6, after V lost 4 bases and J lost 7 bases. Germline V gene sequence: CDR1 MNHEY, CDR2 SVGEGT. The CDR3 runs to 15 residues. In DNA form, the CDR3 reads TGTGCCAGCAGTTTATCGACTAGCGGGGGGAGGACCCAGTACTTC. Its protein is CASSLSTSGGRTQYF.

The rearrangement joins TRBV6-5 to TRBJ1-2; possible D gene TRBD1, 6 bases. The CDR3 is 14 amino acids. Trimming stripped 5 bases from V and 4 bases from J, with 14 bases between. Germline lookup yields CDR1 MNHEY and CDR2 SVGAGI. In nucleotides, the CDR3 is TGTGCCAGCAGTCCTCCGGGGGCTAGCTATGGCTACACCTTC. Translating gives CASSPPGASYGYTF.

V is TRBV6-5 and J is TRBJ1-5; D gene ambiguous. Germline CDR1 is MNHEY and CDR2 is SVGAGI. The germline V and J ends were trimmed by 5 bases and 5 bases, with 10 bases remaining between them. This CDR3 comprises 13 residues. The CDR3 sequence: CASSPREDQPQHF. As DNA, the CDR3 is TGTGCCAGCAGTCCCCGGGAGGATCAGCCCCAGCATTTT.

This chain joins TRBV6-6 and TRBJ2-5; TRBD2 agrees at 7 bases. This CDR3 region has 14 residues. In germline, CDR1 is MNHNY, CDR2 SVGAGI (reference sequence). V trimming: 6 bases; J trimming: 3 bases; junction bases outside the gene matches: 7. DNA of the CDR3: TGTGCCAGCAGATCTAGCGGAGCAGAAGAGACCCAGTACTTC. As protein: CASRSSGAEETQYF.

V usage is TRBV5-1 and J usage is TRBJ1-2; D is ambiguous. With 2 bases removed from V and 10 bases from J, the gap between germline ends came to 12 bases. The germline CDR1 and CDR2 sequences are SGHRS and YFSETQ. The CDR3 covers 12 residues. This CDR3 is CASSFGVGDYTF. The CDR3 region has the DNA TGCGCCAGCAGCTTCGGGGTTGGTGACTACACCTTC. The full variable domain, rest sourced from reference TRBV5-1 and TRBJ1-2, is KAGVTQTPRYLIKTRGQQVTLSCSPISGHRSVSWYQQTPGQGLQFLFEYFSETQRNKGNFPGRFSGRQFSNSRSEMNVSTLELGDSALYLCASSFGVGDYTFGSGTRLTVV.

The chain links TRBV18 to TRBJ1-1; no reliable D call. The CDR3 length is 15 residues. CDR1 is KGHSH, CDR2 LQKENI, per germline. The germline V and J ends were trimmed by 3 bases and 1 base, with 12 bases remaining between them. CDR3 residues: CASSPRSTGNTEAFF. CDR3 bases: TGTGCCAGCTCACCCCGATCTACCGGGAACACTGAAGCTTTCTTT.

V and J are TRBV10-3 and TRBJ1-3; no clear D. Per the germline V gene, CDR1 is ENHRY and CDR2 is SYGVKD. The CDR3 totals 14 residues. Trimming took off 5 bases at V and 0 bases at J, with 8 bases between the two ends. CDR3 DNA: TGTGCCATCAGTCTGGCCTACTCTGGAAACACCATATATTTT. Encoded protein: CAISLAYSGNTIYF.

Comments on this clone: The junction does not match germline at one end; this may be a read error. The gene calls are TRBV11-3 and TRBJ2-5, with 9 bases identical to TRBD2. The CDR3 consists of 16 residues. Per the germline V gene, CDR1 is SGHNT and CDR2 is YENEEA. In DNA form, the CDR3 reads TGTGCCAGCACCTTACATCTAGCGGGAAATAGAGAGACCCAGTACTTC. This translates into CASTLHLAGNRETQYF. Full variable domain (missing parts from reference TRBV11-3 and TRBJ2-5): EAGVVQSPRYKIIEKKQPVAFWCNPISGHNTLYWYLQNLGQGPELLIRYENEEAVDDSQLPKDRFSAERLKGVDSTLKIQPAELGDSAVYLCASTLHLAGNRETQYFGPGTRLLVL.

The CDR3 DNA is TGTGCCAGCACCCCCCGACTAGGGAGGCCCTTAGATACGCAGTATTTT. Protein sequence: CASTPRLGRPLDTQYF. This sequence joins TRBV6-6 and TRBJ2-3; possibly TRBD2 for D (6 bases). The germline V and J ends were trimmed by 7 bases and 5 bases, with 22 bases remaining between them. CDR1 and CDR2 from the germline V gene are MNHNY and SVGAGI (reference sequence). The CDR3 extends over 16 amino acids.

The chain couples TRBV9 to TRBJ1-2; 7 bases map to TRBD1. Germline-derived CDR1 and CDR2 are SGDLS and YYNGEE. The CDR3 is made up of 12 amino acids. V lost 5 bases, J lost 7 bases, and 5 bases stayed unmatched. CDR3 bases: TGTGCCAGCAGGGTCAGGGGGTGTGGCTACACCTTC. Residues: CASRVRGCGYTF. Variable domain in full (rest from reference TRBV9 and TRBJ1-2): DSGVTQTPKHLITATGQRVTLRCSPRSGDLSVYWYQQSLDQGLQFLIQYYNGEERAKGNILERFSAQQFPDLHSELNLSSLELGDSALYFCASRVRGCGYTFGSGTRLTVV.

The chain is built from TRBV28 and TRBJ2-3; a weak D match, TRBD2 (5 bases). The germline CDR1 and CDR2 sequences are MDHEN and SYDVKM. The CDR3 has 15 amino acids. Between the trimmed V and J ends, which lost 6 bases and 2 bases, there was a span of 15 bases. In DNA form, the CDR3 reads TGTGCCAGCAGACCCGAGGGTGCTAACACAGATACGCAGTATTTT. Translation: CASRPEGANTDTQYF.

The chain employs TRBV28 and TRBJ2-3; 7 positions agree with TRBD1. The V segment lost 8 bases and the J segment 2 bases; nucleotides outside the gene matches: 10. In germline, CDR1 is MDHEN, CDR2 SYDVKM. The CDR3 length is 15 residues. The CDR3 reads CASPPRQGDTDTQYF. As DNA, the CDR3 is TGTGCCAGCCCCCCCAGACAGGGTGACACAGATACGCAGTATTTT. The full variable domain, in which reference TRBV28 and TRBJ2-3 provide the parts outside the CDR3, is DVKVTQSSRYLVKRTGEKVFLECVQDMDHENMFWYRQDPGLGLRLIYFSYDVKMKEKGDIPEGYSVSREKKERFSLILESASTNQTSMYLCASPPRQGDTDTQYFGPGTRLTVL.

The chain uses TRBV5-1 and TRBJ2-2; D ambiguous. V was shortened by 0 bases and J by 4 bases, with 7 bases between the two germline ends. CDR3 size: 14 residues. In germline, CDR1 is SGHRS, CDR2 YFSETQ. CDR3 protein: CASSLEPATGELFF. The DNA for the CDR3 is TGCGCCAGCAGCTTGGAACCAGCCACCGGGGAGCTGTTTTTT.

The rearrangement links TRBV10-2 to TRBJ1-3, with D unclear. The V end was cut by 6 bases, the J end by 0 bases, with 18 bases between. Germline values: CDR1 WSHSY, CDR2 SAAADI. The length of the CDR3 is 17 residues. The CDR3 here is CASSQQPWHSSGNTIYF. CDR3 DNA: TGCGCCAGCAGCCAGCAACCATGGCATTCCTCTGGAAACACCATATATTTT.

This clone was counted a few times. The chain couples TRBV5-1 to TRBJ1-2, with unresolved D. V shed 4 bases and J shed 5 bases, with 12 bases lying between them. Germline V gene sequence: CDR1 SGHRS, CDR2 YFSETQ. This CDR3 contains 13 residues. The CDR3 coding sequence is TGCGCCAGCAGCCCGATAGGCGGGTATGGCTACACCTTC. Its translation is CASSPIGGYGYTF.

The chain has TRBV4-2 and TRBJ1-2; tentatively, D is TRBD1 (5 bases). Germline-derived CDR1 and CDR2 are LGHNA and YNFKEQ. This CDR3 comprises 13 residues. Trimming took off 4 bases at V and 7 bases at J, with 13 bases between the two ends. CDR3 amino acids: CASSLSGGIGYTF. CDR3 coding DNA: TGTGCCAGCAGCCTAAGTGGGGGGATTGGCTACACCTTC.

The rearrangement joins TRBV3-1 (or the pseudogene TRBV3-2) to TRBJ2-7; no definite D call. Trimming removed 1 base at V and 4 bases at J, with 11 bases between. The CDR3 spans 14 residues. Germline lookup yields CDR1 LGHDT and CDR2 YNNKEL (reference sequence). For the CDR3, the DNA is TGTGCCAGCAGCCAAGGTTGGGCCGCTTACGAGCAGTACTTC. Protein sequence: CASSQGWAAYEQYF.

The chain carries TRBV6-2 or TRBV6-3 and TRBJ1-4, with 9 bases identical to TRBD1. Unmatched junction bases numbered 6, after V lost 0 bases and J lost 7 bases. This CDR3 region has 16 residues. Germline V gives CDR1 MNHEY, CDR2 SVGEGT. CDR3 sequence reads: CASSYSSGQGVEKLFF. Written as DNA, the CDR3 is TGTGCCAGCAGTTACTCGTCGGGACAGGGTGTTGAAAAACTGTTTTTT.

The V call is TRBV15, the J call TRBJ1-1; TRBD1 agrees at 8 bases. There are 17 residues in the CDR3. Germline V CDR1 and CDR2: LNHNV, YYDKDF (reference sequence). Losses at the gene ends were 3 bases for V and 7 bases for J; bases not matched to a gene: 16. CDR3 residues: CATSSPRVVRGLFEAFF. The CDR3 region has the DNA TGTGCCACCAGCAGCCCGCGGGTCGTCAGGGGGCTTTTTGAAGCTTTCTTT.

This clone has only one observation. This sequence joins TRBV21-1 and TRBJ2-7; TRBD2 is the table's D call, not checked against the DNA. TRBV21-1 is given as a pseudogene. This CDR3 has 12 residues. CDR3 nucleotides: TGTGCCAGCAGCAAGCCTACCTACGAGCAGTACTTC. This sequence encodes CASSKPTYEQYF.

The chain has TRBV15 and TRBJ1-5; 7 nucleotides match TRBD1. CDR1 and CDR2 (germline): LNHNV, YYDKDF (reference sequence). This CDR3 contains 16 residues. The V segment lost 0 bases and the J segment 1 base; nucleotides outside the gene matches: 3. The CDR3 DNA follows: TGTGCCACCAGCAGAGAAAAGGGGGCGAGCAATCAGCCCCAGCATTTT. Translation: CATSREKGASNQPQHF.

This chain joins TRBV4-2 and TRBJ2-3, with 11 bases lining up with TRBD2. This CDR3 has 15 amino acids. Germline CDR1 reads LGHNA; CDR2 reads YNFKEQ. The V and J ends lost 5 bases and 1 base, in that order; junction bases with no gene match: 2. CDR3 region: CASSATSGGTDTQYF. CDR3 in DNA: TGTGCCAGCAGCGCGACTAGCGGGGGCACAGATACGCAGTATTTT.

This sequence joins TRBV7-9 and TRBJ1-1; no clear D gene. Trimming stripped 3 bases from V and 0 bases from J, with 11 bases between. The CDR3 totals 15 residues. Germline V gene sequence: CDR1 SEHNR, CDR2 FQNEAQ (reference sequence). The CDR3 region has the DNA TGTGCCAGCAGCTTCGGATTTGGGGTGAACACTGAAGCTTTCTTT. Translating gives CASSFGFGVNTEAFF.

CDR3 in amino acids: CASSPQGKNYGYTF. DNA of the CDR3: TGTGCCAGCAGTCCTCAGGGCAAGAACTATGGCTACACCTTC. This chain connects TRBV28 to TRBJ1-2; D is possibly TRBD1 (5 bases). The CDR3 extends over 14 amino acids. Trimming took off 5 bases at V and 2 bases at J, with 12 bases between the two ends. In germline, CDR1 is MDHEN, CDR2 SYDVKM.

This clone was seen more than once but under ten times. V gene TRBV15 combines with J gene TRBJ1-4; D not certain. The germline V gene encodes CDR1 LNHNV and CDR2 YYDKDF (reference sequence). The CDR3 runs to 14 residues. Trimming shortened V by 6 bases and J by 0 bases, and 8 bases separated the two germline ends. CDR3 protein: CATSRTATNEKLFF. DNA for the CDR3: TGTGCCACCAGTAGGACGGCAACTAATGAAAAACTGTTTTTT.

The rearrangement uses TRBV27 and TRBJ2-3; TRBD2 agrees at 13 bases. This CDR3 has 20 residues. Per the germline V gene, CDR1 is MNHEY and CDR2 is SMNVEV (reference sequence). The junction had 19 bases not matched to a gene; V was cut back by 10 bases and J by 0 bases. CDR3 coding DNA: TGTGCCACCGCCCTGAGAGGGACTACTAGCGGGGGGGGCAGCACAGATACGCAGTATTTT. Protein product: CATALRGTTSGGGSTDTQYF.